The next 29 T cell receptor beta chains were all read from a single sample in a study of cytomegalovirus exposure and HLA in healthy donors. Generated by immunoSEQ multiplex PCR, the TCRdb table keeps only in-frame clones and is missing some. The repertoire includes about 330,000 clones, 80% to 90% of them detected once, and around 0.84% sits in the top ten. Sequenced material: PBMCs. The receptors stem from a young woman in good health and CMV-seronegative.

The chain is built from TRBV19 and TRBJ1-5, with D possibly being TRBD1 (5 bases). This CDR3 has 13 amino acids. Germline values: CDR1 LNHDA, CDR2 SQIVND (reference sequence). The V end lost 7 bases, the J end lost 3 bases, and 10 bases lay between the germline ends. This CDR3 is CASNDRINQPQHF. The CDR3 region has the DNA TGTGCCAGTAACGACAGAATCAATCAGCCCCAGCATTTT.

The J gene is TRBJ2-5, the V gene TRBV28; D might be TRBD1 (8 bases). Deletions cut 7 bases from V and 7 bases from J, with 16 bases between. The germline V gene encodes CDR1 MDHEN and CDR2 SYDVKM. This CDR3 is built from 13 residues. CDR3 bases: TGTGCCAGCAACCAGGGGGCTAGCGGGACCCAGTACTTC. The encoded protein is CASNQGASGTQYF.

This clone was seen only a few times. The genes are TRBV4-3 and TRBJ2-1, with 7 bases that match TRBD2. Germline CDR1 and CDR2: LGHNA and YSLEER. The CDR3 length is 13 residues. J gave up 6 bases and V 10 bases, and 9 bases lay outside the gene matches. The CDR3 DNA sequence: TGCGCCACCGGAGGACTAGTAGGCAATGAGCAGTTCTTC. It is translated as CATGGLVGNEQFF.

This clone has just one count. This chain links TRBV7-6 with TRBJ2-1; 15 bases are shared with TRBD2. CDR1 and CDR2 (germline): SGHVS, FNYEAQ. V gave up 4 bases and J gave up 0 bases; unmatched junction bases: 4. The CDR3 loop spans 18 amino acids. The CDR3 region has the DNA TGTGCCAGCAGCTCCGGGACTAGCGGGAGGAGCTCCTACAATGAGCAGTTCTTC. Its translation is CASSSGTSGRSSYNEQFF.

The chain combines TRBV2 with TRBJ1-1; tentatively, D is TRBD1 (5 bases). CDR3 length equals 14 residues. Germline CDR1 is SNHLY and CDR2 is FYNNEI. The V end lost 5 bases, the J end lost 4 bases, and 14 bases lay between the germline ends. This CDR3 reads CASSRGVGVTEAFF. The DNA for the CDR3 is TGTGCCAGCAGTCGGGGGGTTGGTGTCACTGAAGCTTTCTTT.

The count of this clone is one. The rearrangement uses TRBV2 and TRBJ1-4; D might be TRBD1 (6 bases). The CDR3 length is 16 residues. V was shortened by 5 bases and J by 0 bases, with 13 bases between the two germline ends. Germline CDR1 reads SNHLY; CDR2 reads FYNNEI. The CDR3 here is CASSSQTGATNEKLFF. CDR3 sequence (DNA): TGTGCCAGCAGTTCACAGACAGGCGCAACTAATGAAAAACTGTTTTTT.

The V and J genes are TRBV4-2 and TRBJ1-2, with 7 bases identical to TRBD1. The V gene end was trimmed by 1 base and the J gene end by 4 bases; junction bases not matched to a gene: 9. CDR3 length: 16 amino acids. CDR1 is LGHNA, CDR2 YNFKEQ, per germline. The CDR3 spells CASSQAEAGGPYGYTF. The CDR3 DNA is TGTGCCAGCAGCCAAGCTGAGGCAGGGGGACCCTATGGCTACACCTTC.

This clone was detected only a few times. The chain carries TRBV28 and TRBJ2-5; D gene unclear. This CDR3 has 14 residues. CDR1 and CDR2 (germline): MDHEN, SYDVKM. V was trimmed by 1 base and J by 1 base, leaving 7 bases between them. The CDR3 sequence: CASSLSPGQETQYF. The CDR3 DNA follows: TGTGCCAGCAGTTTATCCCCGGGCCAAGAGACCCAGTACTTC. The whole variable domain, filled in from reference TRBV28 and TRBJ2-5, reads DVKVTQSSRYLVKRTGEKVFLECVQDMDHENMFWYRQDPGLGLRLIYFSYDVKMKEKGDIPEGYSVSREKKERFSLILESASTNQTSMYLCASSLSPGQETQYFGPGTRLLVL.

The chain carries TRBV4-2 and TRBJ2-5; 16 bases line up with TRBD2. V shed 0 bases and J 6 bases; nucleotides not matched to a gene: 10. CDR1 is LGHNA and CDR2 is YNFKEQ in the germline V gene. CDR3 length: 19 residues. This CDR3 is CASSQDWGLAGGPRQTQYF. CDR3 in DNA: TGTGCCAGCAGCCAAGATTGGGGACTAGCGGGAGGGCCCAGGCAGACCCAGTACTTC.

J is TRBJ2-1 and V is TRBV19, with 9 bases matching TRBD2. The CDR3 is 15 residues long. Germline V gives CDR1 LNHDA, CDR2 SQIVND (reference sequence). J lost 0 bases, V lost 3 bases, and 0 bases had no gene match. The CDR3 DNA reads TGTGCCAGTAGTATTAGCGGGGGCTCCTACAATGAGCAGTTCTTC. This encodes CASSISGGSYNEQFF.

The chain uses TRBV7-2 and TRBJ2-1; D might be TRBD2 (6 bases). CDR1 and CDR2 (germline): SGHTA, FQGNSA. The CDR3 has 16 residues. The ends were cut back, 1 base at V and 2 bases at J, with 12 bases in the middle. CDR3 nucleotides: TGTGCCAGCAGCTTAGTTGCGGGAACTACCTACAATGAGCAGTTCTTC. Its protein product is CASSLVAGTTYNEQFF.

The chain uses TRBV4-3 and TRBJ2-1; 7 bases line up with TRBD1. V lost 4 bases to trimming and J lost 3 bases; unmatched junction nucleotides: 9. This CDR3 contains 16 residues. The germline CDR1 and CDR2 sequences are LGHNA and YSLEER. Written as DNA, the CDR3 is TGCGCCAGCAGCCCTAGGTGGGACAGAGACTACAATGAGCAGTTCTTC. Protein sequence: CASSPRWDRDYNEQFF.

The genes are TRBV4-3 and TRBJ2-7, with a tentative D call TRBD2 (6 bases). The CDR3 has 16 amino acids. Germline V gives CDR1 LGHNA, CDR2 YSLEER. Trimming shortened V by 0 bases and J by 1 base, and 13 bases separated the two germline ends. CDR3 nucleotides: TGCGCCAGCAGCCAAGACTTCCGGGACTTGTCCTACGAGCAGTACTTC. Translating gives CASSQDFRDLSYEQYF.

This chain uses TRBV6-6 with TRBJ2-7, with a tentative D call TRBD2 (6 bases). The V and J ends lost 6 bases and 6 bases respectively, with 15 bases between them. CDR3 length equals 13 residues. Germline CDR1 MNHNY, CDR2 SVGAGI (reference sequence). CDR3 sequence: CASSQRENGEQYF. Here the CDR3 DNA reads TGTGCCAGCAGCCAACGGGAGAACGGCGAGCAGTACTTC.

This sequence joins TRBV18 and TRBJ2-5, with 8 bases matching TRBD2. V gave up 2 bases and J gave up 4 bases; unmatched junction bases: 3. Germline V CDR1 and CDR2: KGHSH, LQKENI. This CDR3 region has 14 residues. CDR3 in DNA: TGTGCCAGCTCACCAGAGAGCGGGGGAGAGACCCAGTACTTC. This translates into CASSPESGGETQYF.

In this sample, this clone turned up once. This same CDR3 is encoded by further DNA sequences in the sample. This rearrangement joins TRBV6-5 to TRBJ2-2; maybe TRBD1 (5 bases). Per the germline V gene, CDR1 is MNHEY and CDR2 is SVGAGI. Trimming removed 2 bases at V and 2 bases at J, with 6 bases between. This CDR3 region has 14 residues. CDR3 coding DNA: TGTGCCAGCAGTTACAGGGGAAACACCGGGGAGCTGTTTTTT. Amino acids: CASSYRGNTGELFF.

This chain connects TRBV5-1 to TRBJ2-5, with D perhaps matching TRBD2 (5 bases). The CDR3 is 14 amino acids. Trimming took 6 bases from V and 1 from J, leaving 13 bases between them. Germline V CDR1 and CDR2: SGHRS, YFSETQ. The CDR3 sequence is CASTRPGLQETQYF. The CDR3 bases are TGCGCCAGCACCCGGCCCGGACTCCAAGAGACCCAGTACTTC.

The J gene is TRBJ2-7, the V gene TRBV9; D remains ambiguous. The CDR3 has 14 residues. CDR1 and CDR2 (germline): SGDLS, YYNGEE. Trimming stripped 0 bases from V and 0 bases from J, with 7 bases between. CDR3 sequence (DNA): TGTGCCAGCAGCGTAGGGCTCAGCTCCTACGAGCAGTACTTC. This translates into CASSVGLSSYEQYF.

V and J are TRBV18 and TRBJ2-1; 9 bases are a match to TRBD2. The V gene's germline CDR1 is KGHSH and CDR2 LQKENI. The CDR3 totals 17 residues. With V trimmed by 0 bases and J by 8 bases, 11 bases remained unmatched. CDR3 DNA sequence: TGTGCCAGCTCACCACCGCGGCTAGCGGGAAACTCCGATGAGCAGTTCTTC. Translation gives CASSPPRLAGNSDEQFF.

The chain links TRBV2 to TRBJ2-4, with a weak D call TRBD1 (5 bases). Germline V gives CDR1 SNHLY, CDR2 FYNNEI. V lost 7 bases and J lost 7, with 11 bases in between. The CDR3 has 12 residues. CDR3 sequence reads: CASTGFNNIQYF. For the CDR3, the DNA is TGTGCCAGCACAGGGTTCAATAACATTCAGTACTTC.

The rearrangement uses TRBV28 and TRBJ2-5; D not certain. This CDR3 is 10 amino acids long. The germline CDR1 and CDR2 sequences are MDHEN and SYDVKM. Trimming took off 8 bases at V and 2 bases at J, with 3 bases between the two ends. CDR3 residues: CASEQETQYF. For the CDR3, the DNA is TGTGCCAGCGAGCAAGAGACCCAGTACTTC.

The chain recombines TRBV5-6 with TRBJ2-7, with 9 bases identical to TRBD2. Germline V gene sequence: CDR1 SGHDT, CDR2 YYEEEE. The V segment lost 3 bases and the J segment 5 bases; nucleotides outside the gene matches: 15. This CDR3 contains 17 residues. The chain's CDR3 is CASSSFRTSVSGDEQYF. DNA for the CDR3: TGTGCCAGCAGCTCCTTCCGGACTAGCGTCTCTGGGGACGAGCAGTACTTC. Variable domain in full (rest from reference TRBV5-6 and TRBJ2-7): DAGVTQSPTHLIKTRGQQVTLRCSPKSGHDTVSWYQQALGQGPQFIFQYYEEEERQRGNFPDRFSGHQFPNYSSELNVNALLLGDSALYLCASSSFRTSVSGDEQYFGPGTRLTVT.

This chain links TRBV4-3 with TRBJ1-4; 9 bases align to TRBD1. The junction had 17 bases not matched to a gene; V was cut back by 5 bases and J by 7 bases. CDR1 LGHNA and CDR2 YSLEER come from the germline V gene. This CDR3 contains 18 residues. The CDR3, as DNA: TGCGCCAGCAGCTTGAGTCTGGACAGGGGCTCCCCAGGTGAAAAACTGTTTTTT. Its protein product is CASSLSLDRGSPGEKLFF.

This chain links TRBV28 with TRBJ2-3, with a tentative D call TRBD1 (6 bases). The V end lost 6 bases, the J end lost 2 bases, and 15 bases lay between the germline ends. Germline lookup yields CDR1 MDHEN and CDR2 SYDVKM. The CDR3 length is 15 residues. CDR3 region: CASRTQGFSTDTQYF. The CDR3 DNA reads as TGTGCCAGCAGGACTCAGGGGTTTTCCACAGATACGCAGTATTTT.

The chain carries TRBV4-1 and TRBJ2-1; 8 bases are a match to TRBD2. V was clipped by 4 bases and J by 2 bases; unmatched bases: 7. Germline assignment: CDR1 MGHRA and CDR2 YSYEKL. The CDR3 length is 16 residues. This CDR3 reads CASSPYSGNTYNEQFF. The CDR3 nucleotides read TGCGCCAGCAGCCCATATAGCGGGAACACCTACAATGAGCAGTTCTTC.

The chain is built from TRBV5-6 and TRBJ2-7; 11 bases line up with TRBD2. The V segment lost 4 bases and the J segment 2 bases; nucleotides outside the gene matches: 2. Germline V gene sequence: CDR1 SGHDT, CDR2 YYEEEE. This CDR3 contains 14 residues. CDR3 DNA: TGTGCCAGCAGCGAGGGACTAGCGGCCTACGAGCAGTACTTC. Its translation is CASSEGLAAYEQYF.

Comments on this clone: The sample contains more than one DNA sequence encoding this CDR3. This chain connects TRBV29-1 to TRBJ1-1; the D is unclear. The CDR3 has 13 residues. Per the germline V gene, CDR1 is SQVTM and CDR2 is ANQGSEA. Trimming took 1 base from V and 0 from J, leaving 6 bases between them. CDR3 nucleotides: TGCAGCGTTGAAGGCAGGTTGAACACTGAAGCTTTCTTT. Protein: CSVEGRLNTEAFF. The full variable domain, rest sourced from reference TRBV29-1 and TRBJ1-1, is SAVISQKPSRDICQRGTSLTIQCQVDSQVTMMFWYRQQPGQSLTLIATANQGSEATYESGFVIDKFPISRPNLTFSTLTVSNMSPEDSSIYLCSVEGRLNTEAFFGQGTRLTVV.

The chain recombines TRBV28 with TRBJ2-6, with D possibly being TRBD1 (6 bases). CDR3 length equals 16 residues. From germline, CDR1 is MDHEN and CDR2 SYDVKM. The V and J ends lost 10 bases and 0 bases respectively, with 16 bases between them. CDR3 in amino acids: CATSRDTVSGANVLTF. CDR3 DNA: TGTGCCACCTCGAGGGACACAGTCTCTGGGGCCAACGTCCTGACTTTC.

This clone was seen only a few times. In this CDR3 the conserved last residue, phenylalanine or tryptophan, is missing, so a read error is likely. The DNA is left out, because the CDR3 cannot be placed on it with certainty; the CDR3 is given as TCRdb lists it. The gene calls are TRBV5-7 and TRBJ2-7; no DNA check was done on the table's D call, TRBD1. TRBV5-7 is labeled an ORF, and its function is uncertain. The CDR3 is 11 amino acids in total, end residues counted. The CDR3 here is CASSLVPDRVL.